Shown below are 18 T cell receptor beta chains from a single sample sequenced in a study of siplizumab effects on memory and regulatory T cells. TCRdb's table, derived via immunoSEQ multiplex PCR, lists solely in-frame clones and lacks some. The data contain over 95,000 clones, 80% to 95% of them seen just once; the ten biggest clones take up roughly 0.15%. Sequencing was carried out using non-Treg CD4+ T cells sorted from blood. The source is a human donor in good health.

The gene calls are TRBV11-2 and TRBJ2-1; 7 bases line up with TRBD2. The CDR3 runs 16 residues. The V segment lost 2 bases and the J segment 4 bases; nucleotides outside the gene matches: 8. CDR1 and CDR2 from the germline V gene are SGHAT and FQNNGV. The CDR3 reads CASSLIPGLLYNEQFF. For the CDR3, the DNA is TGTGCCAGCAGCTTAATACCGGGACTACTATACAATGAGCAGTTCTTC.

The CDR3 DNA reads as TGTGCCAGCAGCCCACTACTTGCGACACTAGCGGATACGCAGTATTTT. It yields the protein CASSPLLATLADTQYF. The chain combines TRBV14 with TRBJ2-3; 7 bases are shared with TRBD2. Germline values: CDR1 SGHDN, CDR2 FVKESK. The V and J ends lost 4 bases and 6 bases, in that order; junction bases with no gene match: 13. The CDR3 length is 16 residues.

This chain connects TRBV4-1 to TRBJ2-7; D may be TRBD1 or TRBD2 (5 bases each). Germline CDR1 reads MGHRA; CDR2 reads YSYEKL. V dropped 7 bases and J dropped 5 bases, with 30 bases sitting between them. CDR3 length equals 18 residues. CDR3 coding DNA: TGCGCCAGCATGGGAGAGGGGACCTACTCCCCCACCGGTAACGAGCAGTACTTC. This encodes CASMGEGTYSPTGNEQYF.

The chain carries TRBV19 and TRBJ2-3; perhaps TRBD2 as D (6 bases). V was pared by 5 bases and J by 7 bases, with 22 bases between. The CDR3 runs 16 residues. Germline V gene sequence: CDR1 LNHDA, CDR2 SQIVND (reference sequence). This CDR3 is CASSAPGLLIGNTQYF. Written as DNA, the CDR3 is TGTGCCAGTAGTGCCCCGGGACTCCTAATAGGGAATACGCAGTATTTT.

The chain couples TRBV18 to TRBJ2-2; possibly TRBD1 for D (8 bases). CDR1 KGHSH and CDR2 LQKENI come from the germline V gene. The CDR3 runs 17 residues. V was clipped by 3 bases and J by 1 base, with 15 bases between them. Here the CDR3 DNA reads TGTGCCAGCTCACCTATGAGCGGGACAGGGAACACCGGGGAGCTGTTTTTT. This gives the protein CASSPMSGTGNTGELFF. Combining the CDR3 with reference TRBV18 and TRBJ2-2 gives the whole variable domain NAGVMQNPRHLVRRRGQEARLRCSPMKGHSHVYWYRQLPEEGLKFMVYLQKENIIDESGMPKERFSAEFPKEGPSILRIQQVVRGDSAAYFCASSPMSGTGNTGELFFGEGSRLTVL.

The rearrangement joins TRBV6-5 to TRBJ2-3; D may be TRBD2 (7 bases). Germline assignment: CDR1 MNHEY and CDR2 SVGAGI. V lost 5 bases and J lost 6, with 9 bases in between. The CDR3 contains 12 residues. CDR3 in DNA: TGTGCCAGCAGTCGGGGGGCGGATACGCAGTATTTT. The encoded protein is CASSRGADTQYF.

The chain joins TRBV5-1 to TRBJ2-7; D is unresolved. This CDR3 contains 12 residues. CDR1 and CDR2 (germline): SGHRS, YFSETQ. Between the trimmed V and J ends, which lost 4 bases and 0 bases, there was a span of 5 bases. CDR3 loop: CASSIPSYEQYF. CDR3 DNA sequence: TGCGCCAGCAGCATCCCCTCCTACGAGCAGTACTTC.

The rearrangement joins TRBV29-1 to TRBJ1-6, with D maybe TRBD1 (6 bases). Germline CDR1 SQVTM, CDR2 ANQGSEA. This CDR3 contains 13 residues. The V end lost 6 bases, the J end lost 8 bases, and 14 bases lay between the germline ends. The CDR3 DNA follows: TGCAGCGTAAAACAGGGAGTAGATTCACCCCTCCACTTT. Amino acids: CSVKQGVDSPLHF.

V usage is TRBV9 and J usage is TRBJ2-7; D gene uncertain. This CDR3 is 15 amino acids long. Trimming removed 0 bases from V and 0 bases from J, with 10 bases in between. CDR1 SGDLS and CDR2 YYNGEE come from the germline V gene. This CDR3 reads CASSVGADSSYEQYF. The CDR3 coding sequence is TGTGCCAGCAGCGTAGGGGCGGATAGCTCCTACGAGCAGTACTTC.

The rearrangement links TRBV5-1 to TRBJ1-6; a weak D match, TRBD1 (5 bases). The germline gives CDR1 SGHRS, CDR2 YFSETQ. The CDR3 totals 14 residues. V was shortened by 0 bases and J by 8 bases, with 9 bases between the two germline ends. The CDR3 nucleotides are TGCGCCAGCAGCTTGGGACAGCTATATTCACCCCTCCACTTT. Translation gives CASSLGQLYSPLHF.

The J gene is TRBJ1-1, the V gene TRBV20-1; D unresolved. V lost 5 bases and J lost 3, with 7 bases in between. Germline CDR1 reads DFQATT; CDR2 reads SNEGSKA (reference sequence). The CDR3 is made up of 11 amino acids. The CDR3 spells CSAHVYTEAFF. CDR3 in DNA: TGCAGTGCTCATGTATACACTGAAGCTTTCTTT.

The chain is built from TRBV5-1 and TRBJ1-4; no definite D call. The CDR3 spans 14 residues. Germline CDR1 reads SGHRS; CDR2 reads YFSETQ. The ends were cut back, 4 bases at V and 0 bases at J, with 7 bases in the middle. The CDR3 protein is CASSRESTNEKLFF. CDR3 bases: TGCGCCAGCAGCCGCGAGTCAACTAATGAAAAACTGTTTTTT.

DNA of the CDR3: TGTGCCAGCAGCCAGACAGGTGGGGGGGTATGGAACTACGAGCAGTACTTC. Translating it yields CASSQTGGGVWNYEQYF. The V and J genes are TRBV5-4 and TRBJ2-7, with TRBD2 as a possible D gene (7 bases). Trimming removed 4 bases from V and 3 bases from J, with 23 bases in between. CDR1 is SGHNT, CDR2 YYREEE, per germline (reference sequence). This CDR3 is 17 amino acids long.

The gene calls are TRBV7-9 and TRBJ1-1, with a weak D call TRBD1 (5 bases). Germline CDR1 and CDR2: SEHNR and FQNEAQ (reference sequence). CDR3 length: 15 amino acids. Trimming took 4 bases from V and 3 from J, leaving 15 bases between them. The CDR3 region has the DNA TGTGCCAGCAGCTCAAGCCCGGGGGTGGACACTGAAGCTTTCTTT. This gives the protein CASSSSPGVDTEAFF.

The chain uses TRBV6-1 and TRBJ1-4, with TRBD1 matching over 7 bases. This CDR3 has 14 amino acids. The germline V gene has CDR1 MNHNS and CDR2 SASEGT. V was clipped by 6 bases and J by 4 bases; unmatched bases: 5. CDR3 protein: CASRGTDFNEKLFF. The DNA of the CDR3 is TGTGCCAGCAGAGGGACAGACTTTAATGAAAAACTGTTTTTT.

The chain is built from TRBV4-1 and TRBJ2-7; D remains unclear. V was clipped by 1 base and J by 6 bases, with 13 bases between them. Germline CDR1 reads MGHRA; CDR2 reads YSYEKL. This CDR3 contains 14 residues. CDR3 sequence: CASSQADLIGEQYF. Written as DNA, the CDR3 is TGCGCCAGCAGCCAAGCTGACCTCATCGGCGAGCAGTACTTC.

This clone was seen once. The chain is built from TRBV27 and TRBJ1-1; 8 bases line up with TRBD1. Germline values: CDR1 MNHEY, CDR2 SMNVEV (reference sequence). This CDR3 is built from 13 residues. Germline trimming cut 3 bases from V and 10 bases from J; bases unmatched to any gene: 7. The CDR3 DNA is TGTGCCAGCAGTTTGGGGGGACAGGTCCGAGCTTTCTTT. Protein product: CASSLGGQVRAFF.

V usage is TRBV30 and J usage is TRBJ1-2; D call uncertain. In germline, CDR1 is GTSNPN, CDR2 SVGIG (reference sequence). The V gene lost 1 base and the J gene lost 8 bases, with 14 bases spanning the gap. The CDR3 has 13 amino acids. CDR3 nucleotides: TGTGCCTGGAGTGGGGCACCCCCGGAGGGCTACACCTTC. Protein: CAWSGAPPEGYTF.